The 5 T cell receptor delta chains listed next were all sequenced from one sample in a study of gamma-delta chains in newborns, infants, children. TCRdb reapplied CATT to the reads. The sample has under 8,000 delta-chain clones; approximately 2.1% are singletons. The material sequenced was blood. All receptors derive from a child who was a newborn, infant or young child, either healthy, febrile or measles-vaccinated (not recorded which).

This clone appeared a few times. Possible read error: a much larger clone is one base away. The chain links TRDV2 to TRDJ3, with 12 nucleotides matching TRDD3. The germline CDR1 and CDR2 sequences are GEAIGNYY and EKD. The CDR3 has 21 residues. J gave up 1 base and V 3 bases, and 12 bases lay outside the gene matches. CDR3 amino acids: CACDADWGILVESWDTRQMFF. CDR3 bases: TGTGCCTGTGACGCGGACTGGGGGATACTCGTTGAGTCCTGGGACACCCGACAGATGTTTTTC.

In its sample, this clone was seen many times. This chain joins TRDV1 and TRDJ1; no definite D call. Germline V gene lookup returns CDR1 TSWWSYY and CDR2 QGS. CDR3 size: 17 residues. The ends were cut back, 5 bases at V and 0 bases at J, with 19 bases in the middle. CDR3 nucleotide sequence: TGTGCTCTTGGGCCCCCCCTGCCGGGTCCTCACACCGATAAACTCATCTTT. The encoded protein is CALGPPLPGPHTDKLIF.

For this clone: A much larger clone differs by one base, so this may be a read error. The J gene is TRDJ1, the V gene TRDV2; 9 bases are a match to TRDD3. Looked up from germline, CDR1 is GEAIGNYY and CDR2 is EKD. CDR3 length equals 15 residues. The CDR3 DNA reads as TGTGCCTGTGACCCCTTACTGGGGGACACCGATAACCTCATCTTT. Translating it yields CACDPLLGDTDNLIF.

This clone was counted a few times. A much larger clone is a single base away; this may be a read error. The chain joins TRDV2 to TRDJ3, with 8 positions matching TRDD3. CDR1 and CDR2 (germline): GEAIGNYY, EKD. The CDR3 extends over 16 amino acids. After removal of 2 bases from V and 7 bases from J, the junction contained 6 bases not matched to a gene. The CDR3 region has the DNA TGTGCCTGTGACATAATGGGGGATGATGACACCCGACAGATGTTTTTC. It yields the protein CACDIMGDDDTRQMFF.

This clone was seen a handful of times. The TCRdb record carries a much larger clone's protein, which differs from this DNA's translation at residue 4; a read error is the likely cause, and the protein listed here is the DNA translation. The genes are TRDV2 and TRDJ2, with 10 bases identical to TRDD3. There are 14 residues in the CDR3. In germline, CDR1 is GEAIGNYY, CDR2 EKD. The CDR3 DNA reads as TGTGCCTGTGGCACCTGGGGGATAACAGCACAACTCTTCTTT. As protein: CACGTWGITAQLFF.